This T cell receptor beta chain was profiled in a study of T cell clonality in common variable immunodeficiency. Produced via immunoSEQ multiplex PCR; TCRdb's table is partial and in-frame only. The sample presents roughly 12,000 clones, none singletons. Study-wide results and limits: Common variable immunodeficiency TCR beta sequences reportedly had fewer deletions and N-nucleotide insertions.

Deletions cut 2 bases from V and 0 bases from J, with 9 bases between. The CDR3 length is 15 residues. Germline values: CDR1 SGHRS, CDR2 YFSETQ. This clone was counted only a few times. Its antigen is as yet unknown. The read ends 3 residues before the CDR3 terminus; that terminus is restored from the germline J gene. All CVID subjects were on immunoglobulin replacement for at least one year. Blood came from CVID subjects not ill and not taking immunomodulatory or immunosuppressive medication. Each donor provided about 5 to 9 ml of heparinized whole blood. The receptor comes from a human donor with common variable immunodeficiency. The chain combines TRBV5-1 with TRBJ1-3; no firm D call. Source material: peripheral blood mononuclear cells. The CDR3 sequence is CASSFDLNSGNTIYF. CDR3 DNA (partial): TGCGCCAGCAGCTTCGACTTGAACTCTGGAAACACC. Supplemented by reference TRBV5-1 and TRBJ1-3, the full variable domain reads KAGVTQTPRYLIKTRGQQVTLSCSPISGHRSVSWYQQTPGQGLQFLFEYFSETQRNKGNFPGRFSGRQFSNSRSEMNVSTLELGDSALYLCASSFDLNSGNTIYFGEGSWLTVV.